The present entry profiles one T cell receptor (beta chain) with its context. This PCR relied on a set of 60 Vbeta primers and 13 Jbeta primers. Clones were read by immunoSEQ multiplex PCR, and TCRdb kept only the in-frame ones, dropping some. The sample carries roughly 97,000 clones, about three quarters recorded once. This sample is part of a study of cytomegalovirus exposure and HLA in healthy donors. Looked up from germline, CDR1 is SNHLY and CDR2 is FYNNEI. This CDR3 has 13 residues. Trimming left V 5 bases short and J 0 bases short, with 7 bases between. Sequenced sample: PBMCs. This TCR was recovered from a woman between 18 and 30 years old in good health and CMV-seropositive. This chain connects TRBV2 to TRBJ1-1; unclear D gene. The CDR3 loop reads CASSSGMNTEAFF. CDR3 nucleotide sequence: TGTGCCAGCAGTTCCGGGATGAACACTGAAGCTTTCTTT.